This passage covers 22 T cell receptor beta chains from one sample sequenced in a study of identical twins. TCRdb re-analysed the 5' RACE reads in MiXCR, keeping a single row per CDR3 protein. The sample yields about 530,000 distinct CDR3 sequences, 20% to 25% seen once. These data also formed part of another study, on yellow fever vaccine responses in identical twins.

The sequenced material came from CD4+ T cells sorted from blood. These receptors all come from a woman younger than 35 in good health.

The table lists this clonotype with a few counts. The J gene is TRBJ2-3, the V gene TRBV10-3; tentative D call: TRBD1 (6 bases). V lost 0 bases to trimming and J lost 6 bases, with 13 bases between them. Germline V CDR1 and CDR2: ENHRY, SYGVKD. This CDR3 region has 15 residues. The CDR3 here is CAISESRGEWDTQYF. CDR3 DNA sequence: TGTGCCATCAGTGAGTCCAGGGGTGAATGGGATACGCAGTATTTT.

CDR3 nucleotides: TGTGCCAGCTCACGAGGGACAGGCGACCAAGAGACCCAGTACTTC. Its protein product is CASSRGTGDQETQYF. V usage is TRBV18 and J usage is TRBJ2-5; TRBD1 matches 8 bases. The CDR3 contains 15 residues. The trim removed 4 bases at V and 0 bases at J, leaving 4 bases unmatched. CDR1 is KGHSH, CDR2 LQKENI, per germline.

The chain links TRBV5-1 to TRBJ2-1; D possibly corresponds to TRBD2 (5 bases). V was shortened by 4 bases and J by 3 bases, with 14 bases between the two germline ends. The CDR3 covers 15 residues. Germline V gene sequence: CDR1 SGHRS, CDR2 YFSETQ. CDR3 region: CASSPERVSYNEQFF. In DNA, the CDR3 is TGCGCCAGCAGCCCGGAGAGGGTTAGCTACAATGAGCAGTTCTTC.

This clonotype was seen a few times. In DNA, the CDR3 is TGTGCCAGCAGCCAATCGGGAGGGACCACAGATACGCAGTATTTT. This codes for CASSQSGGTTDTQYF. The chain recombines TRBV3-1 with TRBJ2-3; 8 nucleotides match TRBD2. Losses at the gene ends were 2 bases for V and 2 bases for J; bases not matched to a gene: 3. Germline CDR1 is LGHDT and CDR2 is YNNKEL (reference sequence). This CDR3 is 15 amino acids long.

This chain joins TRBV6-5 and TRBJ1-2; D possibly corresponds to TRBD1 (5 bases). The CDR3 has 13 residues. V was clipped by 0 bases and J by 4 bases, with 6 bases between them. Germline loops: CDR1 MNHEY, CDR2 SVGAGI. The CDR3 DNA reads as TGTGCCAGCAGTTACTCGGGGGGCTATGGCTACACCTTC. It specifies CASSYSGGYGYTF.

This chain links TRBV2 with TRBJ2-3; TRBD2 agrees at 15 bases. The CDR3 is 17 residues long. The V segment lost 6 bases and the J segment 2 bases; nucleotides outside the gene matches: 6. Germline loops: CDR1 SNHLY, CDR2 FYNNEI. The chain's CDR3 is CASRGTSGRPFTDTQYF. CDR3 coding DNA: TGTGCCAGCAGAGGGACTAGCGGGAGGCCTTTCACAGATACGCAGTATTTT.

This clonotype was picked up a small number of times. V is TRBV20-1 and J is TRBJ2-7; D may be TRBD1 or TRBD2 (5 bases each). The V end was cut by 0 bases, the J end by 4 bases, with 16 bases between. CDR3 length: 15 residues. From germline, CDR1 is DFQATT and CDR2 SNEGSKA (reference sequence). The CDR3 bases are TGCAGTGCTAGAGATCCTAGAGGGGCCGGGTACGAGCAGTACGTC. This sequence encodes CSARDPRGAGYEQYV.

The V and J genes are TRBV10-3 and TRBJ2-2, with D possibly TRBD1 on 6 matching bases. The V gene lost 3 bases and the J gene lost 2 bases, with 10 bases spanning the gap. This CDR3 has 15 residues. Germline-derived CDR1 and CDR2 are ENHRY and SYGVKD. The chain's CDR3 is CAISDVGANTGELFF. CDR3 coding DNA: TGTGCCATCAGTGATGTGGGGGCCAACACCGGGGAGCTGTTTTTT.

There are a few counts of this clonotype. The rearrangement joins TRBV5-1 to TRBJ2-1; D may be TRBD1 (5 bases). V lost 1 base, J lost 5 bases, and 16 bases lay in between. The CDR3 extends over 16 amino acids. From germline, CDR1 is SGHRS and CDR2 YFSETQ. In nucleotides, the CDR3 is TGCGCCAGCAGCTTGTTAGCAGGGCGTGGGAACAATGAGCAGTTCTTC. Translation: CASSLLAGRGNNEQFF.

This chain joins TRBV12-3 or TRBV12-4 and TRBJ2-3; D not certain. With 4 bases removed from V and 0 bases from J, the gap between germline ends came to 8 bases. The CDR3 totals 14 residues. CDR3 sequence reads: CASSSLSSTDTQYF. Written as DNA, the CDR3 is TGTGCCAGCAGTTCGTTGAGCAGCACAGATACGCAGTATTTT.

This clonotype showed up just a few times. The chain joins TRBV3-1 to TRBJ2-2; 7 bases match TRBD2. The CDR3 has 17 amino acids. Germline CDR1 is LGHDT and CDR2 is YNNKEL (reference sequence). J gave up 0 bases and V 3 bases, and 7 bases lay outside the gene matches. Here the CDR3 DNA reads TGTGCCAGCAGCCATCTATGGGGGAGGGCGAACACCGGGGAGCTGTTTTTT. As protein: CASSHLWGRANTGELFF.

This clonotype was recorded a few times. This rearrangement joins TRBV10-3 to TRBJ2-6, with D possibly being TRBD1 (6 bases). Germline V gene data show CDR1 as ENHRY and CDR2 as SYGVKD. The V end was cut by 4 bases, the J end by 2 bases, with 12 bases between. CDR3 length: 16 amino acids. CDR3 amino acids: CAISGSQGTGANVLTF. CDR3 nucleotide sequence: TGTGCCATCAGTGGGAGCCAGGGGACTGGGGCCAACGTCCTGACTTTC.

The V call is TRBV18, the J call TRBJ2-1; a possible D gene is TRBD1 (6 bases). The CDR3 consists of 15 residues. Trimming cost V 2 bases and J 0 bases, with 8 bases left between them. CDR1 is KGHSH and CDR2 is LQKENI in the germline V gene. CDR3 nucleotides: TGTGCCAGCTCACCAGGACAGACCTCCTACAATGAGCAGTTCTTC. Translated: CASSPGQTSYNEQFF. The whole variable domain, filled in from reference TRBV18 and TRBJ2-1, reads NAGVMQNPRHLVRRRGQEARLRCSPMKGHSHVYWYRQLPEEGLKFMVYLQKENIIDESGMPKERFSAEFPKEGPSILRIQQVVRGDSAAYFCASSPGQTSYNEQFFGPGTRLTVL.

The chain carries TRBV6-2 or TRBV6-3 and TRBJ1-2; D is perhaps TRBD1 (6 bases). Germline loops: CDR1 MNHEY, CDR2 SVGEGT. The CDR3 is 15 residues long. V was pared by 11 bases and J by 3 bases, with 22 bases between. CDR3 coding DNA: TGTGCCTGCAACTTGCCGGGACAAAGTTACTATGGCTACACCTTC. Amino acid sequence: CACNLPGQSYYGYTF.

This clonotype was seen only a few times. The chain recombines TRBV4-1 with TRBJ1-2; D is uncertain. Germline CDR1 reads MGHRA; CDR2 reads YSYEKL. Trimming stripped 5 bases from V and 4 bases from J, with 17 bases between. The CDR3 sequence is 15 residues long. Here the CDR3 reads CASSRQDLSSYGYTF. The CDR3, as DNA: TGCGCCAGCAGCAGGCAGGACCTTTCCAGCTATGGCTACACCTTC.

This CDR3 is CASSLDASRLHEAFF. CDR3 bases: TGTGCCAGCAGCTTAGATGCCTCCCGGCTCCATGAAGCTTTCTTT. The rearrangement uses TRBV7-9 and TRBJ1-1; D not certain. The CDR3 has 15 residues. Germline values: CDR1 SEHNR, CDR2 FQNEAQ (reference sequence). V lost 1 base, J lost 7 bases, and 16 bases lay in between. The full variable domain, completed using reference TRBV7-9 and TRBJ1-1, is DTGVSQNPRHKITKRGQNVTFRCDPISEHNRLYWYRQTLGQGPEFLTYFQNEAQLEKSRLLSDRFSAERPKGSFSTLEIQRTEQGDSAMYLCASSLDASRLHEAFFGQGTRLTVV.

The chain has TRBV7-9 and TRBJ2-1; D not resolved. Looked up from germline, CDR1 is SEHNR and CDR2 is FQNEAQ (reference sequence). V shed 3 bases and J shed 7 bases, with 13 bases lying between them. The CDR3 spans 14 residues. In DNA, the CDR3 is TGTGCCAGCAGCTTGCGGCCCGCCGGGAATGAGCAGTTCTTC. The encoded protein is CASSLRPAGNEQFF.

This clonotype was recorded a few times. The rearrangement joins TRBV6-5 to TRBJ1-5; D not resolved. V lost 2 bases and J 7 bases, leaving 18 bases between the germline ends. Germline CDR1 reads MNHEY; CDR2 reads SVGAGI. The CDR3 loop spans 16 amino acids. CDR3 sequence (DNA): TGTGCCAGCAGTTACACCTCAGCGGGCGATACGCAGCCCCAGCATTTT. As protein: CASSYTSAGDTQPQHF.

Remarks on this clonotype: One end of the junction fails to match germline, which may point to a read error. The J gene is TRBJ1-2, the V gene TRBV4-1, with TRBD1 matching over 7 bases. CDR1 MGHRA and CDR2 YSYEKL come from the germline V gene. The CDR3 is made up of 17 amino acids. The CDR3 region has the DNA TGCGCCAGCAGCCAACCCCGGACAGGCAGCGCTAACTATGGCTTCACCTTC. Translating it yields CASSQPRTGSANYGFTF.

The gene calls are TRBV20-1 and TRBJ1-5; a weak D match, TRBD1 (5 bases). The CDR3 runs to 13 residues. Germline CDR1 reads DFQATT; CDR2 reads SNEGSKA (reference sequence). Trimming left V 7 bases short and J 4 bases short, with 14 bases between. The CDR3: CSVGGLENQPQHF. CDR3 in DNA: TGCAGTGTTGGGGGGTTGGAAAATCAGCCCCAGCATTTT.

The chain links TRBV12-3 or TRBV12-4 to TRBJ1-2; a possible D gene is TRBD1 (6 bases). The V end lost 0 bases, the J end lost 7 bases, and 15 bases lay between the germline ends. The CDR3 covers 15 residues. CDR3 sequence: CASSLARGGLGGYTF. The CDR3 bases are TGTGCCAGCAGTTTAGCGCGGGGGGGGCTGGGTGGCTACACCTTC.

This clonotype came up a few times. This chain's CDR3 is CAISTGTSGLPDTQYF. CDR3 DNA sequence: TGTGCCATCAGTACCGGGACTAGCGGTCTCCCAGATACGCAGTATTTT. The V and J genes are TRBV10-3 and TRBJ2-3; TRBD2 aligns across 11 bases. The length of the CDR3 is 16 residues. J lost 4 bases, V lost 5 bases, and 8 bases had no gene match. Looked up from germline, CDR1 is ENHRY and CDR2 is SYGVKD.